This entry lists 11 T cell receptor beta chains sequenced from one sample in a study of shared clonotypes between healthy human individuals. Clones were sequenced by immunoSEQ multiplex PCR, and TCRdb holds only the in-frame ones, with some missing. This table holds around 500,000 clones, around 73% found once. Sequencing input: PBMCs. These receptors originate from a woman in her thirties or forties in good health. Some clones in this sample may be carry-over from other donors' samples.

This rearrangement joins TRBV6-5 to TRBJ2-3; TRBD2 aligns across 8 bases. CDR1 is MNHEY and CDR2 is SVGAGI in the germline V gene. The CDR3 length is 15 residues. With V trimmed by 6 bases and J by 6 bases, 11 bases remained unmatched. The CDR3: CASSPVTGGRDTQYF. Written as DNA, the CDR3 is TGTGCCAGCAGCCCTGTGACAGGCGGGAGGGATACGCAGTATTTT.

A single count supports this clone. A read error is likely here: a far larger clone is one base away. J is TRBJ1-1 and V is TRBV11-2; D ambiguous. The CDR3 has 14 amino acids. CDR1 and CDR2 (germline): SGHAT, FQNNGV. The CDR3 DNA reads as TGTGCCGGCAGCTTAGCCGGGGTTCACACTGAAGCTTTCTTT. Its translation: CAGSLAGVHTEAFF.

V is TRBV19 and J is TRBJ2-6; D gene ambiguous. Germline V CDR1 and CDR2: LNHDA, SQIVND (reference sequence). The CDR3 has 13 residues. Trimming removed 6 bases from V and 2 bases from J, with 5 bases in between. The CDR3 DNA sequence: TGTGCCAGTAGGAAGGCTGGGGCCAACGTCCTGACTTTC. Amino acids: CASRKAGANVLTF.

The rearrangement joins TRBV2 to TRBJ2-5; D gene ambiguous. The V and J ends lost 8 bases and 7 bases respectively, with 8 bases between them. Looked up from germline, CDR1 is SNHLY and CDR2 is FYNNEI. CDR3 length equals 10 residues. The CDR3 loop is CASGAGTQYF. CDR3 in DNA: TGTGCCAGCGGAGCTGGGACCCAGTACTTC. The complete variable domain, with remaining parts taken from reference TRBV2 and TRBJ2-5, reads EPEVTQTPSHQVTQMGQEVILRCVPISNHLYFYWYRQILGQKVEFLVSFYNNEISEKSEIFDDQFSVERPDGSNFTLKIRSTKLEDSAMYFCASGAGTQYFGPGTRLLVL.

The chain combines TRBV28 with TRBJ2-2, with D maybe TRBD2 (6 bases). Trimming took off 5 bases at V and 6 bases at J, with 10 bases between the two ends. This CDR3 contains 13 residues. Germline lookup yields CDR1 MDHEN and CDR2 SYDVKM. The CDR3 is CASSRLVPGELFF. The CDR3 DNA is TGTGCCAGCAGTCGACTAGTTCCCGGGGAGCTGTTTTTT.

The V call is TRBV9, the J call TRBJ2-3; D is perhaps TRBD2 (6 bases). CDR3 length: 15 amino acids. Germline V CDR1 and CDR2: SGDLS, YYNGEE. V shed 0 bases and J shed 4 bases, with 12 bases lying between them. CDR3 protein: CASSVGGGVPDTQYF. The CDR3 DNA is TGTGCCAGCAGCGTAGGGGGCGGGGTCCCAGATACGCAGTATTTT. Combining the CDR3 with reference TRBV9 and TRBJ2-3 gives the whole variable domain DSGVTQTPKHLITATGQRVTLRCSPRSGDLSVYWYQQSLDQGLQFLIQYYNGEERAKGNILERFSAQQFPDLHSELNLSSLELGDSALYFCASSVGGGVPDTQYFGPGTRLTVL.

Notes on this clone: A far larger clone lies a single base away; this is likely a read error. Other DNA sequences from this sample encode an identical CDR3 as well. The V and J genes are TRBV29-1 and TRBJ2-5, with D perhaps being TRBD1 or TRBD2 (5 bases each). V gave up 6 bases and J gave up 14 bases, with 31 bases separating them. Germline V gene sequence: CDR1 SQVTM, CDR2 ANQGSEA. This CDR3 comprises 15 residues. CDR3 DNA sequence: TGCAGCGTAGCCTCAGGGTTTCTCGGGCTTAGGGAGCAATACTTC. This encodes CSVASGFLGLREQYF.

The chain carries TRBV4-3 and TRBJ2-7; 14 bases match TRBD2. Germline CDR1 LGHNA, CDR2 YSLEER. Unmatched junction bases numbered 1, after V lost 3 bases and J lost 0 bases. The length of the CDR3 is 16 residues. DNA for the CDR3: TGCGCCAGCAGCCAGGGGACTAGCGGGAGCTCCTACGAGCAGTACTTC. Translation gives CASSQGTSGSSYEQYF.

The CDR3 loop is CSALRGMRNEQFF. The CDR3 DNA reads TGCAGCGCTCTTAGGGGAATGCGGAATGAGCAGTTCTTC. The genes are TRBV29-1 and TRBJ2-1; maybe TRBD1 (5 bases). The CDR3 extends over 13 amino acids. V lost 7 bases and J 7 bases, leaving 17 bases between the germline ends. Germline V CDR1 and CDR2: SQVTM, ANQGSEA.

The CDR3 coding sequence is TGTGCTAGTGGTTTGGTACTTGGGACGGAGTCCTACGAGCAGTACTTC. This gives the protein CASGLVLGTESYEQYF. The rearrangement uses TRBV12-5 and TRBJ2-7, with D perhaps TRBD1 or TRBD2 (5 bases each). CDR1 LGHNT and CDR2 FRNRAP come from the germline V gene. Between the trimmed V and J ends, which lost 0 bases and 1 base, there was a span of 13 bases. This CDR3 has 16 residues.

The V call is TRBV2, the J call TRBJ2-3; the D is unclear. V lost 4 bases to trimming and J lost 4 bases, with 9 bases between them. CDR1 and CDR2 from the germline V gene are SNHLY and FYNNEI. This CDR3 has 13 residues. The CDR3 region is CASSVSMADTQYF. CDR3 in DNA: TGTGCCAGCAGTGTTAGTATGGCAGATACGCAGTATTTT.